These 3 T cell receptor beta chains originate from one sample sequenced in a study of radiotherapy plus CTLA-4 blockade in lung cancer (dated by TCRdb to between 2017 and 2018). Receptor libraries were prepared by the immunoSEQ multiplex PCR assay. TCRdb took over this immuneACCESS table, retaining in-frame rearrangements with V and J assigned. Such tables are incomplete; in checked studies, under half of the missing clones stem from an unresolved V gene, and the remainder is unexplained. The sample yields around 100,000 clones; 81% were counted once. Roughly 3.1% of the sample is taken by the ten largest. This specimen consisted of peripheral blood, obtained from a patient treated with radiotherapy plus ipilimumab. The receptors were sampled from a human donor with non-small cell lung cancer that progressed on radiotherapy plus ipilimumab. Some clones in this sample may be carry-over from other donors' samples.

This clone has more than one count but fewer than ten. The chain combines TRBV30 with TRBJ1-1; D is unclear. The germline V and J ends were trimmed by 0 bases and 9 bases, with 17 bases remaining between them. The length of the CDR3 is 14 residues. CDR1 and CDR2 from the germline V gene are GTSNPN and SVGIG (reference sequence). CDR3 nucleotides: TGTGCCTGGAGTGTCCTCAACGACCGCGTTAAAGCTTTCTTT. This codes for CAWSVLNDRVKAFF.

The chain employs TRBV6-5 and TRBJ1-2; no firm D call. The V end was cut by 0 bases, the J end by 4 bases, with 15 bases between. Germline-derived CDR1 and CDR2 are MNHEY and SVGAGI. This CDR3 region has 16 residues. The CDR3 sequence: CASSYSSQGISYGYTF. CDR3 DNA: TGTGCCAGCAGTTACTCGTCCCAAGGAATATCCTATGGCTACACCTTC.

The rearrangement links TRBV7-9 to TRBJ1-5; a weak D match, TRBD1 (5 bases). The CDR3 length is 18 residues. Germline values: CDR1 SEHNR, CDR2 FQNEAQ (reference sequence). V lost 1 base to trimming and J lost 2 bases, with 18 bases between them. CDR3 nucleotides: TGTGCCAGCAGCTTAGATGGTAGGGGTGGTTTTGGCAATCAGCCCCAGCATTTT. Protein: CASSLDGRGGFGNQPQHF.